The clone carrying this T cell receptor beta chain was seen many times. This may come from a read error, since a much larger clone is one base off. CDR1 SGHNT and CDR2 YENEEA come from the germline V gene. The CDR3 consists of 12 residues. Trimming took 5 bases from V and 7 from J, leaving 12 bases between them. Constant-region reverse primers amplified full-length variable regions, followed by semi-nested Nested Universal Primer A PCR. TCRdb redid the calling of the 5' RACE reads with MiXCR, one entry per CDR3 protein. The sample has 8,000 or so distinct CDR3 sequences, around 40% seen once; the top ten hold around 7%. The memory fraction was CD4+CD45RO+CD25- cells.

Material for sequencing was tumor-infiltrating memory CD4+ T cells sorted from the breast tumor. The subset denotes: memory CD4+ T cells, CD4+CD45RO+CD25-. This sequence joins TRBV11-3 and TRBJ2-7; D is uncertain. The origin of this receptor is a female donor with breast cancer. The CDR3 nucleotides read TGTGCCAGCAGCCCGTGCAGACCGGAGCAGTACTTC. Amino acids: CASSPCRPEQYF.